Only a few counts were recorded for the clone carrying this T cell receptor (beta chain). Its antigen remains unknown. The sample belongs to a study of T cell repertoires in ileal Crohn's disease. Study results and caveats: Mucosal expansions were suggested to be mainly CD8 T cells.

Time point noted: neoterminal ileum biopsy at postoperative endoscopy, about 6 months after surgery. The CDR3 runs 14 residues. Germline V gives CDR1 SSHAT, CDR2 FNYEAQ (reference sequence). The V end was cut by 3 bases, the J end by 2 bases, with 11 bases between. Clones were read by immunoSEQ multiplex PCR, and TCRdb kept only the in-frame ones, dropping some. Altogether under 6,000 clones are present, 78% being singletons, with the ten largest covering approximately 35%. Sequenced material: ileal tissue. This sequence was found in an adult with Crohn's disease. This sequence joins TRBV7-7 and TRBJ2-7; D remains ambiguous. The CDR3, as DNA: TGTGCCAGCAGCTTGTACGACGGGCCCTACGAGCAGTACTTC. Translated: CASSLYDGPYEQYF. The full variable domain, in which reference TRBV7-7 and TRBJ2-7 provide the parts outside the CDR3, is GAGVSQSPRYKVTKRGQDVTLRCDPISSHATLYWYQQALGQGPEFLTYFNYEAQPDKSGLPSDRFSAERPEGSISTLTIQRTEQRDSAMYRCASSLYDGPYEQYFGPGTRLTVT.